These 32 T cell receptor beta chains originate from one sample sequenced in a study of blood T cell repertoires in COVID-19. TCRdb's copy holds only in-frame clones and misses some; the assay was immunoSEQ multiplex PCR. The table has about 42,000 clones, approximately 73% seen once. Sequenced material: peripheral blood. These receptors originate from an older man with acute or convalescent COVID-19.

This clone was recorded many times. The rearrangement uses TRBV28 and TRBJ2-5; 9 bases map to TRBD1. The CDR3 runs to 16 residues. Germline CDR1 is MDHEN and CDR2 is SYDVKM. V was clipped by 3 bases and J by 5 bases; unmatched bases: 10. The CDR3 DNA reads TGTGCCAGCAGTTTTTTGACTACAGGGGGCGGGGAGACCCAGTACTTC. It specifies CASSFLTTGGGETQYF. The whole variable domain, filled in from reference TRBV28 and TRBJ2-5, reads DVKVTQSSRYLVKRTGEKVFLECVQDMDHENMFWYRQDPGLGLRLIYFSYDVKMKEKGDIPEGYSVSREKKERFSLILESASTNQTSMYLCASSFLTTGGGETQYFGPGTRLLVL.

This sequence joins TRBV19 and TRBJ1-4; the match to TRBD1 covers 7 bases. The V and J ends lost 6 bases and 4 bases, in that order; junction bases with no gene match: 8. Germline CDR1 reads LNHDA; CDR2 reads SQIVND (reference sequence). There are 15 residues in the CDR3. The CDR3 DNA follows: TGTGCCAGTAGGACCTCACAGGGGAGTAATGAAAAACTGTTTTTT. Amino acids: CASRTSQGSNEKLFF.

This chain uses TRBV24-1 with TRBJ2-3; TRBD1 matches 7 bases. CDR3 length equals 14 residues. Germline V CDR1 and CDR2: KGHDR, SFDVKD. V was clipped by 4 bases and J by 6 bases; unmatched bases: 6. The CDR3 region is CATSEPGGADTQYF. The CDR3 DNA reads TGTGCCACCAGTGAGCCAGGGGGTGCGGATACGCAGTATTTT.

The rearrangement uses TRBV7-3 and TRBJ2-5; 7 bases match TRBD2. The germline gives CDR1 SGHTA, CDR2 FQGTGA. The CDR3 runs to 15 residues. Trimming removed 7 bases from V and 5 bases from J; junction bases left unmatched: 13. CDR3 sequence reads: CASTHSGGPGETQYF. The CDR3 region has the DNA TGTGCCAGCACCCATTCGGGGGGACCGGGGGAGACCCAGTACTTC.

The chain carries TRBV15 and TRBJ1-5, with D maybe TRBD1 (5 bases). Germline V lookup: CDR1 LNHNV, CDR2 YYDKDF (reference sequence). Trimming took 0 bases from V and 1 from J, leaving 7 bases between them. The CDR3 has 15 amino acids. CDR3 nucleotide sequence: TGTGCCACCAGCAGAGATAAGGGGAGCAATCAGCCCCAGCATTTT. It specifies CATSRDKGSNQPQHF.

In DNA form, the CDR3 reads TGTGCCTGGAGTTCTTGGGACAGGGGCCGGGAGACCCAGTACTTC. Its translation: CAWSSWDRGRETQYF. The chain uses TRBV30 and TRBJ2-5; 10 bases fit TRBD1. The V gene end was trimmed by 2 bases and the J gene end by 5 bases; junction bases not matched to a gene: 8. Germline V CDR1 and CDR2: GTSNPN, SVGIG (reference sequence). There are 15 residues in the CDR3.

The chain recombines TRBV9 with TRBJ2-1; D assignment may be TRBD1 or TRBD2 (9 bases each). CDR3 length equals 20 residues. The V end was cut by 4 bases, the J end by 1 base, with 27 bases between. Germline CDR1 reads SGDLS; CDR2 reads YYNGEE. The CDR3 coding sequence is TGTGCCAGCAGCCCCCGGACAGGGGTAGGGAGCGGGGGGTCCTACAATGAGCAGTTCTTC. Protein product: CASSPRTGVGSGGSYNEQFF.

The chain carries TRBV6-5 and TRBJ2-2, with 8 bases fitting TRBD1. CDR3 length: 15 residues. Trimming cost V 6 bases and J 4 bases; bases outside gene matches: 7. Germline CDR1 is MNHEY and CDR2 is SVGAGI. CDR3 coding DNA: TGTGCCAGCAGCCGTTCAGGGGGCGCCACCGGGGAGCTGTTTTTT. Amino acids: CASSRSGGATGELFF.

Note on this clone: Other DNA variants within this sample encode the same CDR3. The CDR3 is CASSQDRGRETQYF. CDR3 coding DNA: TGCGCCAGCAGCCAAGACAGGGGGCGCGAGACCCAGTACTTC. The chain is built from TRBV4-1 and TRBJ2-5, with TRBD1 identical over 8 bases. The CDR3 totals 14 residues. Germline CDR1 is MGHRA and CDR2 is YSYEKL. J gave up 5 bases and V 0 bases, and 2 bases lay outside the gene matches.

The V and J genes are TRBV20-1 and TRBJ1-1; no firm D call. This CDR3 is 12 amino acids long. Trimming removed 3 bases from V and 11 bases from J, with 16 bases in between. From germline, CDR1 is DFQATT and CDR2 SNEGSKA (reference sequence). The CDR3 DNA sequence: TGCAGTGCTAGTCTCGAGGGTTCTCTCGCTTTCTTT. It yields the protein CSASLEGSLAFF.

The rearrangement uses TRBV6-5 and TRBJ2-7; TRBD2 might be the D (5 bases). This CDR3 has 14 residues. Trimming removed 2 bases at V and 5 bases at J, with 13 bases between. CDR1 and CDR2 from the germline V gene are MNHEY and SVGAGI. The CDR3 DNA sequence: TGTGCCAGCAGTTACGCGTTCGGGGAGAACGAGCAGTACTTC. The encoded protein is CASSYAFGENEQYF.

The chain has TRBV24-1 and TRBJ2-7; TRBD1 might be the D (5 bases). Germline CDR1 KGHDR, CDR2 SFDVKD. V lost 2 bases and J 7 bases, leaving 11 bases between the germline ends. The CDR3 extends over 13 amino acids. Here the CDR3 reads CATSDSKGWEQYF. In DNA, the CDR3 is TGTGCCACCAGTGATTCGAAGGGGTGGGAGCAGTACTTC.

This chain joins TRBV3-1 (or the pseudogene TRBV3-2) and TRBJ2-1; D unresolved. The CDR3 totals 11 residues. Germline V gives CDR1 LGHDT, CDR2 YNNKEL (reference sequence). With 2 bases removed from V and 9 bases from J, the gap between germline ends came to 5 bases. CDR3 protein: CASSQLSEQFF. The CDR3 DNA reads as TGTGCCAGCAGCCAATTGAGTGAGCAGTTCTTC.

The rearrangement joins TRBV5-1 to TRBJ2-2, with unresolved D. The germline gives CDR1 SGHRS, CDR2 YFSETQ. The CDR3 has 15 residues. V was cut by 0 bases and J by 6 bases, with 12 bases left in between. CDR3 protein: CASSLGPRVAGELFF. CDR3 DNA: TGCGCCAGCAGCTTGGGGCCTCGGGTGGCCGGGGAGCTGTTTTTT.

V usage is TRBV28 and J usage is TRBJ2-5, with TRBD2 as a possible D gene (6 bases). Per germline, CDR1 MDHEN and CDR2 SYDVKM. The CDR3 contains 14 residues. The V end lost 5 bases, the J end lost 1 base, and 11 bases lay between the germline ends. CDR3 in amino acids: CASSTLGGQETQYF. The CDR3 DNA reads TGTGCCAGCAGTACCCTCGGGGGCCAAGAGACCCAGTACTTC.

CDR3 protein: CASSLLAESSYNEQFF. The CDR3 nucleotides are TGTGCCAGCAGCCTCCTAGCGGAGAGCTCCTACAATGAGCAGTTCTTC. The rearrangement joins TRBV9 to TRBJ2-1; TRBD2 matches 7 bases. This CDR3 is built from 16 residues. Germline V gene data show CDR1 as SGDLS and CDR2 as YYNGEE. J lost 0 bases, V lost 4 bases, and 7 bases had no gene match.

This rearrangement joins TRBV7-2 to TRBJ2-5; 11 bases are a match to TRBD2. This CDR3 contains 16 residues. CDR1 is SGHTA, CDR2 FQGNSA, per germline. The V gene end was trimmed by 1 base and the J gene end by 4 bases; junction bases not matched to a gene: 5. The CDR3 nucleotides are TGTGCCAGCAGCTTAGGAGGTCTAGCGGGGGGAGAGACCCAGTACTTC. This encodes CASSLGGLAGGETQYF.

J is TRBJ2-2 and V is TRBV24-1; tentatively, D is TRBD1 (6 bases). The ends were cut back, 5 bases at V and 3 bases at J, with 9 bases in the middle. The CDR3 is made up of 14 amino acids. Germline values: CDR1 KGHDR, CDR2 SFDVKD. The CDR3 nucleotides are TGTGCCACCAGTGGGTCAGGGGACACCGGGGAGCTGTTTTTT. It yields the protein CATSGSGDTGELFF.

The chain uses TRBV27 and TRBJ2-1; no firm D call. Trimming left V 2 bases short and J 8 bases short, with 7 bases between. CDR1 is MNHEY and CDR2 is SMNVEV in the germline V gene (reference sequence). This CDR3 region has 12 residues. CDR3 region: CASSLRSDEQFF. The DNA for the CDR3 is TGTGCCAGCAGTTTAAGGAGCGATGAGCAGTTCTTC.

The CDR3 DNA reads as TGCGCCAGCAGCCCGGACAGGGAAGGGGAGACCCAGTACTTC. Translating gives CASSPDREGETQYF. This chain uses TRBV5-1 with TRBJ2-5; 8 nucleotides line up with TRBD1. The CDR3 is 14 residues long. Looked up from germline, CDR1 is SGHRS and CDR2 is YFSETQ. J lost 5 bases, V lost 4 bases, and 7 bases had no gene match.

This chain links TRBV6-6 with TRBJ1-1; 9 bases match TRBD1. Germline-derived CDR1 and CDR2 are MNHNY and SVGAGI (reference sequence). V shed 4 bases and J 3 bases; nucleotides not matched to a gene: 9. The CDR3 sequence is 16 residues long. CDR3 protein: CASSFGTTGGDTEAFF. DNA of the CDR3: TGTGCCAGCAGTTTCGGAACGACAGGGGGAGACACTGAAGCTTTCTTT.

The V call is TRBV9, the J call TRBJ1-1; weak D call: TRBD1 (5 bases). This CDR3 is built from 16 residues. The V end was cut by 0 bases, the J end by 5 bases, with 17 bases between. The germline V gene encodes CDR1 SGDLS and CDR2 YYNGEE. The CDR3 bases are TGTGCCAGCAGCGTAGACCAGTCCCTGGGGGGGACTGAAGCTTTCTTT. Protein sequence: CASSVDQSLGGTEAFF.

The chain recombines TRBV10-3 with TRBJ2-5; D perhaps matches TRBD1 (6 bases). CDR3 size: 15 residues. Germline-derived CDR1 and CDR2 are ENHRY and SYGVKD. With 10 bases removed from V and 2 bases from J, the gap between germline ends came to 20 bases. Here the CDR3 reads CATTDDYREQETQYF. CDR3 in DNA: TGTGCCACCACGGATGATTACAGGGAGCAAGAGACCCAGTACTTC.

This clone has just a few counts. V is TRBV7-2 and J is TRBJ1-2; D is undetermined. With 8 bases removed from V and 4 bases from J, the gap between germline ends came to 14 bases. The CDR3 totals 13 residues. Germline CDR1 reads SGHTA; CDR2 reads FQGNSA. CDR3 coding DNA: TGTGCCAGCTCGGAGGTGGGCCGCTATGGCTACACCTTC. This sequence encodes CASSEVGRYGYTF.

The chain links TRBV10-2 to TRBJ2-3; D gene unclear. The length of the CDR3 is 11 residues. CDR1 WSHSY and CDR2 SAAADI come from the germline V gene. V gave up 5 bases and J gave up 6 bases, with 6 bases separating them. The CDR3 DNA sequence: TGCGCCAGCAGTCAAGCGGATACGCAGTATTTT. Amino acids: CASSQADTQYF.

V is TRBV19 and J is TRBJ1-2; 7 nucleotides agree with TRBD1. The CDR3 extends over 15 amino acids. Germline lookup yields CDR1 LNHDA and CDR2 SQIVND (reference sequence). After removal of 5 bases from V and 0 bases from J, the junction contained 6 bases not matched to a gene. The CDR3 DNA is TGTGCCAGTAGTGCGGCCGGGACAGCTAACTATGGCTACACCTTC. This gives the protein CASSAAGTANYGYTF.

This chain links TRBV6-1 with TRBJ1-3; unclear D gene. In germline, CDR1 is MNHNS, CDR2 SASEGT. Trimming took off 1 base at V and 0 bases at J, with 7 bases between the two ends. CDR3 length equals 15 residues. The CDR3 region is CASSEGASSGNTIYF. The CDR3 region has the DNA TGTGCCAGCAGTGAAGGTGCCAGCTCTGGAAACACCATATATTTT.

The CDR3 loop reads CASKVGGLGYTF. CDR3 nucleotides: TGTGCCAGCAAAGTGGGCGGGCTTGGCTACACCTTC. The chain is built from TRBV6-5 and TRBJ1-2; D gene unclear. Looked up from germline, CDR1 is MNHEY and CDR2 is SVGAGI. Trimming shortened V by 7 bases and J by 7 bases, and 13 bases separated the two germline ends. The CDR3 is 12 residues long.

This sequence joins TRBV5-1 and TRBJ1-6; TRBD1 might be the D (6 bases). Trimming removed 2 bases at V and 10 bases at J, with 10 bases between. This CDR3 region has 13 residues. CDR1 and CDR2 (germline): SGHRS, YFSETQ. The CDR3 DNA reads TGCGCCAGCAGCTTACAGGGTAACTCACCCCTCCACTTT. Amino acid sequence: CASSLQGNSPLHF.

The V call is TRBV5-4, the J call TRBJ2-3, with 8 bases matching TRBD1. CDR1 is SGHNT and CDR2 is YYREEE in the germline V gene (reference sequence). V lost 3 bases, J lost 3 bases, and 3 bases stayed unmatched. This CDR3 region has 14 residues. The CDR3 DNA is TGTGCCAGCAGCTACGGACAGGGAACAGATACGCAGTATTTT. Protein product: CASSYGQGTDTQYF.

The chain carries TRBV7-2 and TRBJ2-7, with 11 bases lining up with TRBD2. This CDR3 spans 15 amino acids. Germline trimming cut 5 bases from V and 7 bases from J; bases unmatched to any gene: 10. Germline V lookup: CDR1 SGHTA, CDR2 FQGNSA. The DNA of the CDR3 is TGTGCCAGCAGCCTAATAGCGGGGGGGCCTCGGGAGCAGTACTTC. Amino acid sequence: CASSLIAGGPREQYF.

The CDR3 here is CASSPSPSGSNHEQYF. CDR3 nucleotides: TGCGCCAGCAGCCCTTCACCTAGCGGGAGTAACCACGAGCAGTACTTC. The chain is built from TRBV5-1 and TRBJ2-7; 10 bases are a match to TRBD2. V lost 4 bases and J lost 5; bases outside the gene matches: 12. This CDR3 has 16 amino acids. Germline-derived CDR1 and CDR2 are SGHRS and YFSETQ.